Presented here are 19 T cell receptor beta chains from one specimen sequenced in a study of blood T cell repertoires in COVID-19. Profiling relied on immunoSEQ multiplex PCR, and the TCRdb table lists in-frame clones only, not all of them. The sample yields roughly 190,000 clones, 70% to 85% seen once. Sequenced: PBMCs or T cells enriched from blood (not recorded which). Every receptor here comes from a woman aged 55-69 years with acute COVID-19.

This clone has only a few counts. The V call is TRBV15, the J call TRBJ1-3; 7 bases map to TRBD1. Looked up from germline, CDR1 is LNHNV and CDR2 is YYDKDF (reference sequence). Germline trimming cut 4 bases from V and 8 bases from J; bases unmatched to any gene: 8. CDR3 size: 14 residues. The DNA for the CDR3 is TGTGCCACCAGCACGCGACAGGGCCGAGACACCATATATTTT. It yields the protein CATSTRQGRDTIYF.

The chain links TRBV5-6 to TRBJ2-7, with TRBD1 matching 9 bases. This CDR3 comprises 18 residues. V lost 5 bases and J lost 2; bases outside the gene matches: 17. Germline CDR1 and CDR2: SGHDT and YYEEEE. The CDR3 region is CASSSHRGLRTRAYEQYF. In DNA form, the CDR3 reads TGTGCCAGCAGTTCCCACAGGGGGCTAAGGACTAGGGCCTACGAGCAGTACTTC.

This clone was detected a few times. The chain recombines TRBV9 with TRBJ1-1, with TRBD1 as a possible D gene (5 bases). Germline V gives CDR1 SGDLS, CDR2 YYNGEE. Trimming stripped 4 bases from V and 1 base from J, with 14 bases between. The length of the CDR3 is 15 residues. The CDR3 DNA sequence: TGTGCCAGCAGCCCCTGGACAAGCCAGAACACTGAAGCTTTCTTT. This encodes CASSPWTSQNTEAFF.

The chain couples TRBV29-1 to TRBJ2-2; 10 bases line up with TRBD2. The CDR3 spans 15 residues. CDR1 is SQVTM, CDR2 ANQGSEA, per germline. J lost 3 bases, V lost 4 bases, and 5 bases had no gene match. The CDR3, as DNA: TGCAGCGTTGGAGCCGGGACTAGCGACACCGGGGAGCTGTTTTTT. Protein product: CSVGAGTSDTGELFF.

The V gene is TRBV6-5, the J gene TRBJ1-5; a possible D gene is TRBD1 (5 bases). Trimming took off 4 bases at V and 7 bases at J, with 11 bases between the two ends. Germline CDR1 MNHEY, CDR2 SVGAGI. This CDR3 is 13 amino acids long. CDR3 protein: CASSSAGWQPQHF. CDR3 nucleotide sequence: TGTGCCAGCAGTTCCGCAGGGTGGCAGCCCCAGCATTTT.

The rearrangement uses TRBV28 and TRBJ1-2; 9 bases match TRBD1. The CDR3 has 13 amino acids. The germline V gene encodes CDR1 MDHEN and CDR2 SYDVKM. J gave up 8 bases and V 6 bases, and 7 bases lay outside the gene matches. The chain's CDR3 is CASSDRGQGGYTF. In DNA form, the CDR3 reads TGTGCCAGCAGCGACCGGGGACAGGGAGGCTACACCTTC.

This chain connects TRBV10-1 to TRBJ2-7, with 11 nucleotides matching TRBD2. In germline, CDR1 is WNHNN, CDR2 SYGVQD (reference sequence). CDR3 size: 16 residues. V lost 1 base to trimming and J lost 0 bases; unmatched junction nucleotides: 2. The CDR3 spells CASSEFLAGGSYEQYF. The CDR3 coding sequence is TGCGCCAGCAGTGAGTTTCTAGCGGGAGGCTCCTACGAGCAGTACTTC.

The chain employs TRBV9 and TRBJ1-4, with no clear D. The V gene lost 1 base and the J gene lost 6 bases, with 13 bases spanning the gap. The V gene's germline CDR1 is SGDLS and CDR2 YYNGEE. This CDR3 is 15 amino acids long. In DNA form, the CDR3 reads TGTGCCAGCAGCGTAACTGGGCTACCGGATGAAAAACTGTTTTTT. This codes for CASSVTGLPDEKLFF.

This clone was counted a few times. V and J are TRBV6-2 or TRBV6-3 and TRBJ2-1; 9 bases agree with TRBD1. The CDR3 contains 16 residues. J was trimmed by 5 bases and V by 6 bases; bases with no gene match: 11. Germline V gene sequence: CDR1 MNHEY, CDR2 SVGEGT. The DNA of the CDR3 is TGTGCCAGCAGCCTACTAGGGACAGGGTTCCACAATGAGCAGTTCTTC. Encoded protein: CASSLLGTGFHNEQFF.

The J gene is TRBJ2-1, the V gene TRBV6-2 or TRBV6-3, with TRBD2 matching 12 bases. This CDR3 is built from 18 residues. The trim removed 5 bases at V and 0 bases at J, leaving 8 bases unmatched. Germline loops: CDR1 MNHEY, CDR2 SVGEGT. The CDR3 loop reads CASSLGTSGLSSYNEQFF. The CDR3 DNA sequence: TGTGCCAGCAGTCTAGGGACTAGCGGGCTGAGCTCCTACAATGAGCAGTTCTTC.

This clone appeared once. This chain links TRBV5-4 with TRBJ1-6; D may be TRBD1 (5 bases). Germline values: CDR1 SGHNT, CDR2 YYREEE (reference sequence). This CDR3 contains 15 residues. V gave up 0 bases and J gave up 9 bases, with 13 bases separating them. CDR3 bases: TGTGCCAGCAGCTTGGCCGACAGCCCAAGTTCACCCCTCCACTTT. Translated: CASSLADSPSSPLHF. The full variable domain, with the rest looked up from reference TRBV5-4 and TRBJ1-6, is ETGVTQSPTHLIKTRGQQVTLRCSSQSGHNTVSWYQQALGQGPQFIFQYYREEENGRGNFPPRFSGLQFPNYSSELNVNALELDDSALYLCASSLADSPSSPLHFGNGTRLTVT.

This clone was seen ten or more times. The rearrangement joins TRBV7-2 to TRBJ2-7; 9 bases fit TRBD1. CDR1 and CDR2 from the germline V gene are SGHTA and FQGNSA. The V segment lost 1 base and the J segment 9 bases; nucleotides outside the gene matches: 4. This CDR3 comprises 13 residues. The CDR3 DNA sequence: TGTGCCAGCAGCTTAGGGGACAGGGTAAGGCAGTACTTC. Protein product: CASSLGDRVRQYF.

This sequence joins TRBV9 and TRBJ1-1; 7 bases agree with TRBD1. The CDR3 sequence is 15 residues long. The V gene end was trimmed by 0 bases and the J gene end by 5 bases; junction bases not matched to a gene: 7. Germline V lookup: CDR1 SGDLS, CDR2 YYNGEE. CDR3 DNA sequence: TGTGCCAGCAGCGTAGGCAGGGGGGCGCTGACTGAAGCTTTCTTT. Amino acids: CASSVGRGALTEAFF.

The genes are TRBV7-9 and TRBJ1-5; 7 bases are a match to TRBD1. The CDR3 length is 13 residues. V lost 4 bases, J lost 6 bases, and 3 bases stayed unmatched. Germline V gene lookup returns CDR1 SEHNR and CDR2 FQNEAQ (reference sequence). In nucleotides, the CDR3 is TGTGCCAGCAGCTCCACAGGGGTTCAGCCCCAGCATTTT. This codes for CASSSTGVQPQHF.

The CDR3 is CASSRAGGFIEAFF. The CDR3 DNA reads TGTGCCAGCAGTCGAGCAGGGGGCTTTATTGAAGCTTTCTTT. This chain connects TRBV6-5 to TRBJ1-1; TRBD1 matches at 8 bases. Germline V gene sequence: CDR1 MNHEY, CDR2 SVGAGI. The CDR3 totals 14 residues. The V gene end was trimmed by 5 bases and the J gene end by 7 bases; junction bases not matched to a gene: 9.

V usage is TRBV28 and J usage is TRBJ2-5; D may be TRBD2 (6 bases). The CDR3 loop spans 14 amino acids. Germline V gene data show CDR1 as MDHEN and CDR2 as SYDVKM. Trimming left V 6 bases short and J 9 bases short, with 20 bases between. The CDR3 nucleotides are TGTGCCAGCAGCTCCCTACTAGGATCGGGGGCCCAGTACTTC. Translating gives CASSSLLGSGAQYF.

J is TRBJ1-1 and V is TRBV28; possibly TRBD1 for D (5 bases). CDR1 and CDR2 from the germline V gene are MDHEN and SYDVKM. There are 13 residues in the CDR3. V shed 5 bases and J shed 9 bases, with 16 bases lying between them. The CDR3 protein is CASSPTGRGKAFF. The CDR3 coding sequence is TGTGCCAGCAGTCCGACCGGGAGGGGTAAAGCTTTCTTT.

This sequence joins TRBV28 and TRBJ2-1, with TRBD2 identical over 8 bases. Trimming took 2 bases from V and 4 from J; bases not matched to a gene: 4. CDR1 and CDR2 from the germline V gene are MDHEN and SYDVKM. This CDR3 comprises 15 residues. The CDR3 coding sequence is TGTGCCAGCAGTTTACTCGGGGGGGCGTACAATGAGCAGTTCTTC. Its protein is CASSLLGGAYNEQFF.

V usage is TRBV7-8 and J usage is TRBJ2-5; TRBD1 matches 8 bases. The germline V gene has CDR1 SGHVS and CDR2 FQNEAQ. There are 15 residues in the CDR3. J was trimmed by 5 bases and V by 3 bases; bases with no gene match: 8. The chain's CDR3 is CASSLGTGPRETQYF. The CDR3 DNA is TGTGCCAGCAGCTTGGGGACAGGCCCACGGGAGACCCAGTACTTC.